This is a list of T cell receptor beta chains from one sample in a study of cytomegalovirus exposure and HLA in healthy donors. Generated by immunoSEQ multiplex PCR, the TCRdb table keeps only in-frame clones and is missing some. The top ten clones hold 8.7% of a sample with under 150,000 clones, around nine tenths of them seen once. What was sequenced was PBMCs. These TCRs come from a man in his late teens or twenties in good health and CMV-seropositive. The CDR3 runs from the conserved cysteine through the conserved F or W. The D gene is left open where the match is weak. Where a row states a size, it is once, few, many or the class of an expanded clone; other rows omit it.

TRBD1	TRBV18	.	TRBJ1-1	TGTGCCAGCTCACAAATGACAGGGTTCGGGAACACTGAAGCTTTCTTT	CASSQMTGFGNTEAFF
.	TRBV21-1	.	TRBJ1-3	TGTGCCAGCAGCAAGGATGACAGCCCAAGCTCTGGAAACACCATATATTTT	CASSKDDSPSSGNTIYF
.	TRBV6-1	.	TRBJ1-2	TGTGCCAGCAGTGAAGGGAAGGGGAGGTATGGCTACACCTTC	CASSEGKGRYGYTF
.	TRBV11-3	.	TRBJ2-7	TGTGCCAGCAGCGATCCCCCGGACGAGCAGTACTTC	CASSDPPDEQYF
TRBD1	TRBV5-4	.	TRBJ1-5	TGTGCCAGCAGCACAGGGGGTAGCAATCAGCCCCAGCATTTT	CASSTGGSNQPQHF
TRBD1	TRBV9	.	TRBJ2-2	TGTGCCAGCAGCATAGGACAGGGGGCGGGAACCGGGGAGCTGTTTTTT	CASSIGQGAGTGELFF
.	TRBV18	.	TRBJ1-1	TGTGCCAGCTCACCCAAGCAGGGGACAATGAACACTGAAGCTTTCTTT	CASSPKQGTMNTEAFF
TRBD2	TRBV30	.	TRBJ2-7	TGTGCCTGGAATGTTTGGGGGGAGGGCCTGCACGAGCAGTACTTC	CAWNVWGEGLHEQYF
TRBD2	TRBV6-6	few	TRBJ2-3	TGTGCCAGCAGCCCCTCAGCGGGAGGGGCAGCAGATACGCAGTATTTT	CASSPSAGGAADTQYF
TRBD1	TRBV2	.	TRBJ1-2	TGTGCCAGCAAAGAGAGCGGGGGACAGTACGGCTACACCTTC	CASKESGGQYGYTF
TRBD2	TRBV4-2	.	TRBJ2-7	TGTGCCAGCAGCCAAGTGGGCGGGAGTGGTTACGAGCAGTACTTC	CASSQVGGSGYEQYF
TRBD2	TRBV6-5	few	TRBJ2-1	TGTGCCAGCAGTTACTCCGGGACTATTACTGAGCAGTTCTTC	CASSYSGTITEQFF
.	TRBV27	.	TRBJ2-3	TGTGCCAGCAGTTTGGCTAGCGCCCGGTCCCATTGGGTCACGGATACGCAGTATTTT	CASSLASARSHWVTDTQYF
TRBD2	TRBV5-1	.	TRBJ2-3	TGCGCCAGCAGCCTGACGGGGACTAGCGGGGACACAGATACGCAGTATTTT	CASSLTGTSGDTDTQYF
TRBD2	TRBV9	.	TRBJ2-1	TGTGCCAGCAGCGACCGACTAGCGGGGGGGCCTGTGGGCTACAATGAGCAGTTCTTC	CASSDRLAGGPVGYNEQFF
.	TRBV5-5	.	TRBJ2-1	TGTGCCAGCAGCCCCGGGTTGGCGTTCGGTGAGCAGTTCTTC	CASSPGLAFGEQFF
TRBD1	TRBV2	few	TRBJ1-5	TGTGCCAGCAGTGGACAGGGGATAGGGGTGCAGCATTTT	CASSGQGIGVQHF
.	TRBV6-5	.	TRBJ1-1	TGTGCCAGCAGTCCCGATGAGAGGAACACTGAAGCTTTCTTT	CASSPDERNTEAFF
.	TRBV9	.	TRBJ2-3	TGTGCCAGCAGCGTTTCCAACACAGATACGCAGTATTTT	CASSVSNTDTQYF
TRBD2	TRBV4-1	.	TRBJ2-1	TGCGCCAGCAGTAACCTAGGGACTAGCGGGGACCTCCAAGAGCAGTTCTTC	CASSNLGTSGDLQEQFF
.	TRBV7-2	many	TRBJ2-5	TGTGCCAGCAGCCCTCCCGTGGAGACCCAGTACTTC	CASSPPVETQYF
TRBD1	TRBV2	.	TRBJ2-7	TGTGCCAGCAGGGAAACAGGGGCGACCTTCTACGAGCAGTACTTC	CASRETGATFYEQYF
TRBD2	TRBV10-1	once	TRBJ2-3	TGCGCCAGCAGTGAAACTAGCGGGGGGCAGGATACGCAGTATTTT	CASSETSGGQDTQYF
TRBD1	TRBV11-3	.	TRBJ2-5	TGTGCCAGCAGCTCATGGGACAGGGGGACGGTGGAGACCCAGTACTTC	CASSSWDRGTVETQYF
.	TRBV7-9	.	TRBJ1-4	TGTGCCAGCAGCTTAACTAGCCAGTATAATGAAAAACTGTTTTTT	CASSLTSQYNEKLFF
TRBD2	TRBV4-2	.	TRBJ2-5	TGTGCCAGCAGCCAAGGAGGAGGACTAGCGATCGTAGAGACCCAGTACTTC	CASSQGGGLAIVETQYF
TRBD1	TRBV27	.	TRBJ1-1	TGTGCCAGCAGTCTGAGGACAGGGAACATGAACACTGAAGCTTTCTTT	CASSLRTGNMNTEAFF
.	TRBV5-5	.	TRBJ1-1	TGTGCCAGCAGCTTGACGGGACAGAACACTGAAGCTTTCTTT	CASSLTGQNTEAFF
.	TRBV5-1	.	TRBJ1-1	TGCGCCAGCAGCTTGGGTACAGGCACTGAAGCTTTCTTT	CASSLGTGTEAFF
.	TRBV5-6	.	TRBJ2-7	TGTGCCAGCAGCTTCGGAGACTTTAGCTCCTACGAGCAGTACTTC	CASSFGDFSSYEQYF
.	TRBV21-1	.	TRBJ2-7	TGTGCCAGCAGCACGACAGGGGCCGGGATCTCCTACGAGCAGTACTTC	CASSTTGAGISYEQYF
.	TRBV2	few	TRBJ1-2	TGTGCCAGCAGGAGGGAGGGTAGTGGCTACACCTTC	CASRREGSGYTF
TRBD1	TRBV5-4	.	TRBJ1-2	TGTGCCAGCAGCATAGACAGGGGGTATGGCTACACCTTC	CASSIDRGYGYTF
.	TRBV5-1	.	TRBJ2-5	TGCGCCAGCAGCTTGGGAGCGTTTGAGACCCAGTACTTC	CASSLGAFETQYF
.	TRBV27	.	TRBJ1-2	TGTGCCAGTGCTCCCGAGATTAGCGGAGGCTACACCTTC	CASAPEISGGYTF
.	TRBV18	.	TRBJ1-3	TGTGCCAGCTCACCACGGGGCGAAGGCAGGGCTGGAAACACCATATATTTT	CASSPRGEGRAGNTIYF
TRBD1	TRBV27	.	TRBJ2-1	TGTGCCAGCAGTTTACAGCTACAGGGGTCGCCGCAGTTCTTC	CASSLQLQGSPQFF
.	TRBV7-9	.	TRBJ2-2	TGTGCCAGCAGCCTTAGTACCACCGGGGAGCTGTTTTTT	CASSLSTTGELFF
TRBD1	TRBV5-4	.	TRBJ2-7	TGTGCCAGCAGCACTGGCCAGGACAGGGTTAGTGAGCAGTACTTC	CASSTGQDRVSEQYF
.	TRBV30	.	TRBJ1-4	TGTGCCTGGAGAGTACATGGCAGGGGAAGTGGGGAAAAACTGTTTTTT	CAWRVHGRGSGEKLFF
.	TRBV7-9	.	TRBJ1-3	TGTGCCAGCAGACAGGGTGGTGGAAACACCATATATTTT	CASRQGGGNTIYF
.	TRBV7-7	.	TRBJ2-1	TGTGCTAGTCGAAACAGAGGGAGGCCTTACTCCTACAATGAGCAGTTCTTC	CASRNRGRPYSYNEQFF
.	TRBV5-1	.	TRBJ2-2	TGCGCCAGCAGCTTGAGGCGGGGGCCGGAAACCGGGGAGCTGTTTTTT	CASSLRRGPETGELFF
.	TRBV2	once	TRBJ1-4	TGTGCCAGCAGTGAAGTCGACAGGTTTCCTAATGAAAAACTGTTTTTT	CASSEVDRFPNEKLFF
TRBD1	TRBV30	.	TRBJ1-1	TGTGCCTGGAGTGTACGCGGCAGGGGGGCTGGTACTGAAGCTTTCTTT	CAWSVRGRGAGTEAFF
TRBD1	TRBV6-5	.	TRBJ1-4	TGTGCCAGCAGCCCCGGACAGGGCAGAGAAAAACTGTTTTTT	CASSPGQGREKLFF
.	TRBV9	.	TRBJ2-7	TGTGCCAGCAGCGACAGGAGCTCCTACGAGCAGTACTTC	CASSDRSSYEQYF
TRBD2	TRBV19	.	TRBJ2-3	TGTGCCAGTAGGCCTAGCGGAACAAGCACAGATACGCAGTATTTT	CASRPSGTSTDTQYF
TRBD1	TRBV2	.	TRBJ2-7	TGTGCCAGCGCCCGGGACAGGGGGAGCTACGAGCAGTACTTC	CASARDRGSYEQYF
.	TRBV9	once	TRBJ1-4	TGTGCCAGCAGCGTACAGGGTTCAACTAATGAAAAACTGTTTTTT	CASSVQGSTNEKLFF
.	TRBV7-9	.	TRBJ2-7	TGTGCCAGCAGCTTAGAACAGATTTACTACGAGCAGTACTTC	CASSLEQIYYEQYF
TRBD2	TRBV7-8	.	TRBJ2-3	TGTGCCAGCAGCGCTACTAGCGGGGGGAGAGATACGCAGTATTTT	CASSATSGGRDTQYF
.	TRBV14	.	TRBJ2-3	TGTGCCAGCAGCCATGAGGGCTCCTACACAGATACGCAGTATTTT	CASSHEGSYTDTQYF
.	TRBV6-1	.	TRBJ2-1	TGTGCCAGCAGTGAAGTTGTGATGGGCGAAGACAATGAGCAGTTCTTC	CASSEVVMGEDNEQFF